The text below deals with one T cell receptor beta chain. Its ends do not fully match the called genes, so a read error is possible. The sample comes from a study of response to subunit inactivated influenza vaccine. TCRdb redid the calling of the RT-PCR reads with MiXCR, one entry per CDR3 protein. The data contain a few hundred thousand distinct CDR3 sequences, 6% to 9% of them singletons. Per the germline V gene, CDR1 is MNHEY and CDR2 is SVGEGT. The length of the CDR3 is 15 residues. The chain recombines TRBV6-2 or TRBV6-3 with TRBJ2-6; 7 nucleotides match TRBD1. The material was PBMCs from blood, obtained roughly 24 months after vaccination. The TCR sequence derives from a man aged 50 to 69 who received an inactivated influenza vaccine. The CDR3: CASRRQGPRANVLTF. The CDR3 DNA follows: TGTGCTAGCAGGAGACAGGGTCCTCGGGCCAACGTCCTGACTTTC.